One and the same sample provided the 21 T cell receptor beta chains below, sequenced in a study of shared clonotypes between healthy human individuals. Here immunoSEQ multiplex PCR was the method, and the copy in TCRdb shows in-frame clones only, minus some. The profile shows about a million clones, roughly 80% of them singletons. Sequencing input: memory CD4+ T cells from PBMCs. Sample subset: CD45RA-negative fraction. The origin of the receptors is a man aged 18 to 30 in good health. Some clones in this sample may be carry-over from other donors' samples.

The J gene is TRBJ1-1, the V gene TRBV6-5; D may be TRBD1 (5 bases). V was shortened by 4 bases and J by 4 bases, with 19 bases between the two germline ends. The CDR3 is 16 amino acids. From germline, CDR1 is MNHEY and CDR2 SVGAGI. As DNA, the CDR3 is TGTGCCAGCAGTTGGGGAAGGTCAACTGGGGGCACTGAAGCTTTCTTT. The encoded protein is CASSWGRSTGGTEAFF.

The chain employs TRBV11-2 and TRBJ1-2, with TRBD1 matching over 8 bases. V gave up 3 bases and J gave up 5 bases; unmatched junction bases: 5. The germline V gene has CDR1 SGHAT and CDR2 FQNNGV. The CDR3 contains 14 residues. The CDR3 nucleotides read TGTGCCAGCAGCTTGATCCAGGGGGCATATGGCTACACCTTC. This translates into CASSLIQGAYGYTF. Complete variable domain (other parts from reference TRBV11-2 and TRBJ1-2): EAGVAQSPRYKIIEKRQSVAFWCNPISGHATLYWYQQILGQGPKLLIQFQNNGVVDDSQLPKDRFSAERLKGVDSTLKIQPAKLEDSAVYLCASSLIQGAYGYTFGSGTRLTVV.

V gene TRBV13 combines with J gene TRBJ2-6; D gene unclear. The CDR3 runs to 15 residues. Trimming stripped 5 bases from V and 2 bases from J, with 10 bases between. From germline, CDR1 is PRHDT and CDR2 FYEKMQ (reference sequence). This chain's CDR3 is CASSLFGTGANVLTF. The CDR3 nucleotides are TGTGCCAGCAGCCTGTTTGGAACTGGGGCCAACGTCCTGACTTTC.

The chain combines TRBV27 with TRBJ2-7; D is undetermined. This CDR3 region has 15 residues. The germline V and J ends were trimmed by 2 bases and 2 bases, with 13 bases remaining between them. Germline CDR1 and CDR2: MNHEY and SMNVEV (reference sequence). This CDR3 is CASSLRAEVAYEQYF. DNA of the CDR3: TGTGCCAGCAGTTTACGGGCAGAAGTGGCCTACGAGCAGTACTTC.

With regard to this clone: This specimen includes other DNA sequences encoding the same CDR3. The V call is TRBV28, the J call TRBJ1-2, with 8 bases matching TRBD1. The CDR3 consists of 14 residues. J lost 4 bases, V lost 2 bases, and 3 bases had no gene match. Germline CDR1 is MDHEN and CDR2 is SYDVKM. CDR3 sequence (DNA): TGTGCCAGCAGTTTAACAGGGGGGAGCTATGGCTACACCTTC. It translates to CASSLTGGSYGYTF.

The chain joins TRBV21-1 to TRBJ2-1; TRBD2 is the table's D call and was not checked against the DNA. TRBV21-1 constitutes a pseudogene. The CDR3 is made up of 16 amino acids. The CDR3 DNA sequence: TGTGCCAGCAGCAAACTCGGCGGGAGCGTCTACAATGAGCAGTTCTTC. As protein: CASSKLGGSVYNEQFF.

For this clone: Other DNA sequences in this sample translate to the same CDR3. This chain links TRBV4-2 with TRBJ2-1, with 8 bases fitting TRBD2. The junction had 5 bases not matched to a gene; V was cut back by 0 bases and J by 4 bases. Germline V gives CDR1 LGHNA, CDR2 YNFKEQ. The CDR3 extends over 16 amino acids. Here the CDR3 reads CASSQDLAGGYNEQFF. The CDR3 nucleotides read TGTGCCAGCAGCCAAGATCTTGCGGGGGGATACAATGAGCAGTTCTTC.

V is TRBV6-5 and J is TRBJ2-7; the match to TRBD2 covers 12 bases. CDR1 and CDR2 (germline): MNHEY, SVGAGI. This CDR3 is built from 13 residues. Trimming cost V 10 bases and J 9 bases; bases outside gene matches: 10. The CDR3 reads CATKASGRAGQYF. CDR3 nucleotide sequence: TGTGCCACCAAGGCTAGCGGGAGGGCGGGGCAGTACTTC.

The chain links TRBV10-2 to TRBJ2-6, with D perhaps TRBD1 or TRBD2 (5 bases each). Trimming stripped 10 bases from V and 3 bases from J, with 13 bases between. Looked up from germline, CDR1 is WSHSY and CDR2 is SAAADI. This CDR3 has 14 residues. The CDR3 loop is CATSGTRGANVLTF. In nucleotides, the CDR3 is TGCGCCACGTCGGGGACGCGTGGGGCCAACGTCCTGACTTTC.

The chain employs TRBV7-2 and TRBJ2-7, with 10 bases matching TRBD2. The CDR3 extends over 17 amino acids. The germline CDR1 and CDR2 sequences are SGHTA and FQGNSA. Unmatched junction bases numbered 13, after V lost 5 bases and J lost 3 bases. The DNA of the CDR3 is TGTGCCAGCAGCATACACTATCTAGCGGGAGCAGTCTACGAGCAGTACTTC. It codes for CASSIHYLAGAVYEQYF.

The gene calls are TRBV6-5 and TRBJ2-2; perhaps D is TRBD1 or TRBD2 (5 bases each). V was trimmed by 7 bases and J by 7 bases, leaving 19 bases between them. The CDR3 is made up of 15 amino acids. Germline assignment: CDR1 MNHEY and CDR2 SVGAGI. In nucleotides, the CDR3 is TGTGCCAGCACCAGTCAAGAGGGGATCGGCGGGGAGCTGTTTTTT. This gives the protein CASTSQEGIGGELFF.

A few counts support this clone. This chain connects TRBV4-2 to TRBJ1-3; maybe TRBD1 (6 bases). The CDR3 is 17 residues long. Germline V lookup: CDR1 LGHNA, CDR2 YNFKEQ. V lost 1 base and J 4 bases, leaving 17 bases between the germline ends. The CDR3 is CASSQGGSSGAGNTIYF. CDR3 DNA sequence: TGTGCCAGCAGCCAAGGAGGATCTTCGGGGGCGGGAAACACCATATATTTT.

This clone came up once. J is TRBJ1-5 and V is TRBV9; the match to TRBD1 covers 7 bases. V gave up 0 bases and J gave up 2 bases; unmatched junction bases: 8. Germline CDR1 reads SGDLS; CDR2 reads YYNGEE. The CDR3 is made up of 17 amino acids. The CDR3 coding sequence is TGTGCCAGCAGCGTAGTGGAGGGGGCGAATCGCAATCAGCCCCAGCATTTT. Protein sequence: CASSVVEGANRNQPQHF.

The rearrangement links TRBV7-2 to TRBJ2-3; no clear D. This CDR3 is 14 amino acids long. Germline loops: CDR1 SGHTA, CDR2 FQGNSA. Trimming shortened V by 5 bases and J by 6 bases, and 15 bases separated the two germline ends. CDR3 sequence: CASSQDWGSDTQYF. CDR3 coding DNA: TGTGCCAGCAGCCAAGATTGGGGTAGCGATACGCAGTATTTT.

The chain uses TRBV2 and TRBJ2-7; D unclear. Per the germline V gene, CDR1 is SNHLY and CDR2 is FYNNEI. The CDR3 covers 10 residues. V lost 3 bases and J lost 6, with 3 bases in between. DNA for the CDR3: TGTGCCAGCAGTGATGGCGAGCAGTACTTC. This gives the protein CASSDGEQYF.

This clone was recorded only once. The rearrangement links TRBV5-4 to TRBJ1-2, with unresolved D. Per the germline V gene, CDR1 is SGHNT and CDR2 is YYREEE (reference sequence). V dropped 0 bases and J dropped 5 bases, with 8 bases sitting between them. The CDR3 loop spans 13 amino acids. The CDR3, as DNA: TGTGCCAGCAGCTTGGATTTCGGGTATGGCTACACCTTC. This encodes CASSLDFGYGYTF. The full variable domain, completed using reference TRBV5-4 and TRBJ1-2, is ETGVTQSPTHLIKTRGQQVTLRCSSQSGHNTVSWYQQALGQGPQFIFQYYREEENGRGNFPPRFSGLQFPNYSSELNVNALELDDSALYLCASSLDFGYGYTFGSGTRLTVV.

On this clone: A much larger clone differs from this one at a single base, so this may be a read error. Other DNA sequences of this sample code for an identical CDR3. This rearrangement joins TRBV7-9 to TRBJ2-5; no clear D gene. Germline CDR1 is SEHNR and CDR2 is FQNEAQ (reference sequence). Between the trimmed V and J ends, which lost 0 bases and 4 bases, there was a span of 3 bases. The CDR3 has 12 amino acids. Here the CDR3 reads CASSLAAETQYF. The CDR3 coding sequence is TGTGCCAGCAGCTTAGCGGCAGAGACCCAGTACTTC.

The J gene is TRBJ2-7, the V gene TRBV18, with D unresolved. Trimming stripped 0 bases from V and 3 bases from J, with 9 bases between. Per germline, CDR1 KGHSH and CDR2 LQKENI. The CDR3 loop spans 14 amino acids. CDR3 in amino acids: CASSPPERIYEQYF. In DNA form, the CDR3 reads TGTGCCAGCTCACCACCAGAAAGAATCTACGAGCAGTACTTC. Complete variable domain (other parts from reference TRBV18 and TRBJ2-7): NAGVMQNPRHLVRRRGQEARLRCSPMKGHSHVYWYRQLPEEGLKFMVYLQKENIIDESGMPKERFSAEFPKEGPSILRIQQVVRGDSAAYFCASSPPERIYEQYFGPGTRLTVT.

The chain joins TRBV9 to TRBJ1-3; D uncertain. V lost 0 bases and J 3 bases, leaving 7 bases between the germline ends. Germline CDR1 is SGDLS and CDR2 is YYNGEE. The length of the CDR3 is 14 residues. The CDR3 bases are TGTGCCAGCAGCGTAGCCTGGGATGGAAACACCATATATTTT. Its translation is CASSVAWDGNTIYF.

The chain has TRBV5-1 and TRBJ1-4; 7 bases map to TRBD1. The V gene's germline CDR1 is SGHRS and CDR2 YFSETQ. The CDR3 sequence is 15 residues long. V was pared by 4 bases and J by 8 bases, with 11 bases of the junction left unmatched. As DNA, the CDR3 is TGCGCCAGCAGCGACTTACAGGGGACTGCGGAAAAACTGTTTTTT. This translates into CASSDLQGTAEKLFF.

This clone was observed at least ten times. The chain carries TRBV30 and TRBJ1-2; TRBD1 aligns across 9 bases. CDR1 GTSNPN and CDR2 SVGIG come from the germline V gene (reference sequence). With V trimmed by 2 bases and J by 8 bases, 6 bases remained unmatched. This CDR3 spans 13 amino acids. CDR3 protein: CAWSLGTGMGYTF. The CDR3 region has the DNA TGTGCCTGGAGTTTGGGGACAGGGATGGGCTACACCTTC.